The next 10 T cell receptor beta chains were all read from a single sample in a study of PD-1 blockade in classical Hodgkin lymphoma. Every patient experienced relapse after autologous stem cell transplantation, and brentuximab vedotin exposure varied. TCRdb's table, derived via immunoSEQ multiplex PCR, lists solely in-frame clones and lacks some. The profile shows approximately 44,000 clones, about 70% of them singletons. The sequenced sample was peripheral blood mononuclear cells (PBMCs), obtained at baseline. Every receptor here comes from a human donor with classical Hodgkin lymphoma.

The chain carries TRBV9 and TRBJ2-1; no reliable D call. This CDR3 is 15 amino acids long. Trimming removed 2 bases from V and 7 bases from J, with 16 bases in between. Germline V gives CDR1 SGDLS, CDR2 YYNGEE. CDR3 nucleotide sequence: TGTGCCAGCAGCGTTGTTGCGGCCGCTTCGAATGAGCAGTTCTTC. This sequence encodes CASSVVAAASNEQFF.

The gene calls are TRBV28 and TRBJ1-5; D is ambiguous. Germline loops: CDR1 MDHEN, CDR2 SYDVKM. The CDR3 is 16 amino acids. V was cut by 5 bases and J by 0 bases, with 14 bases left in between. CDR3 protein: CASSLRFSISNQPQHF. The CDR3 DNA sequence: TGTGCCAGCAGTCTTCGATTTTCTATTAGCAATCAGCCCCAGCATTTT. Combining the CDR3 with reference TRBV28 and TRBJ1-5 gives the whole variable domain DVKVTQSSRYLVKRTGEKVFLECVQDMDHENMFWYRQDPGLGLRLIYFSYDVKMKEKGDIPEGYSVSREKKERFSLILESASTNQTSMYLCASSLRFSISNQPQHFGDGTRLSIL.

The chain has TRBV4-1 and TRBJ1-5; D unresolved. V was pared by 0 bases and J by 7 bases, with 13 bases between. The CDR3 consists of 15 residues. Germline-derived CDR1 and CDR2 are MGHRA and YSYEKL. The DNA of the CDR3 is TGCGCCAGCAGCCAAGATTTGGGGATTTGGCAGCCCCAGCATTTT. Protein: CASSQDLGIWQPQHF.

The CDR3 here is CASSLNSGIISYEQYF. CDR3 DNA: TGTGCCAGCAGCCTGAATTCCGGGATTATCTCCTACGAGCAGTACTTC. This sequence joins TRBV27 and TRBJ2-7; D perhaps matches TRBD2 (5 bases). CDR3 length equals 16 residues. CDR1 and CDR2 from the germline V gene are MNHEY and SMNVEV (reference sequence). With 6 bases removed from V and 0 bases from J, the gap between germline ends came to 18 bases.

This clone was detected once. The CDR3 sequence is CASSLAHGTGGEGDTQYF. DNA of the CDR3: TGTGCCAGCAGCTTAGCGCACGGGACAGGGGGTGAAGGAGATACGCAGTATTTT. The rearrangement joins TRBV7-9 to TRBJ2-3; 11 positions match TRBD1. The J segment lost 5 bases and the V segment lost 0 bases, leaving 10 bases of the junction unmatched. The CDR3 is 18 amino acids. Germline loops: CDR1 SEHNR, CDR2 FQNEAQ (reference sequence).

This clone was detected only once. V and J are TRBV5-3 and TRBJ2-5; D unresolved. TRBV5-3 is an ORF, and what it does is uncertain. V was clipped by 4 bases and J by 0 bases, with 22 bases between them. The CDR3 contains 18 residues. CDR3: CARSPVPPLSEYQETQYF. The CDR3 nucleotides are TGTGCCAGAAGCCCCGTTCCCCCCCTCTCAGAGTACCAAGAGACCCAGTACTTC.

CDR3 sequence: CASSHPQGGYEQYF. The CDR3 coding sequence is TGCGCCAGCAGCCATCCCCAGGGGGGCTACGAGCAGTACTTC. The gene calls are TRBV4-1 and TRBJ2-7; D is perhaps TRBD1 (7 bases). The CDR3 loop spans 14 amino acids. The germline V gene encodes CDR1 MGHRA and CDR2 YSYEKL. Trimming stripped 3 bases from V and 3 bases from J, with 12 bases between.

CDR3 DNA: TGTGCCAGCTCACCCCCCAGTGGCGGGAGCAATCAGCCCCAGCATTTT. Amino acids: CASSPPSGGSNQPQHF. This chain links TRBV18 with TRBJ1-5; D is unresolved. The CDR3 loop spans 16 amino acids. The germline V gene has CDR1 KGHSH and CDR2 LQKENI. Trimming removed 3 bases at V and 1 base at J, with 13 bases between.

This clone was counted once. The CDR3 is CASSLSFGRIVVSTGELFF. Here the CDR3 DNA reads TGCGCCAGCAGCTTGAGTTTCGGTAGAATCGTTGTAAGCACCGGGGAGCTGTTTTTT. This chain uses TRBV5-1 with TRBJ2-2; no reliable D call. V was clipped by 1 base and J by 4 bases, with 23 bases between them. CDR1 is SGHRS and CDR2 is YFSETQ in the germline V gene. This CDR3 comprises 19 residues.

Written as DNA, the CDR3 is TGCGCCAGCAGCCAACAGGGGAGTACTGAAGCTTTCTTT. Protein: CASSQQGSTEAFF. The chain employs TRBV5-1 and TRBJ1-1; the match to TRBD1 covers 7 bases. The germline gives CDR1 SGHRS, CDR2 YFSETQ. The V segment lost 4 bases and the J segment 5 bases; nucleotides outside the gene matches: 5. This CDR3 has 13 residues.